This T cell receptor beta chain was retrieved from a study of Ad26.COV2.S vaccination and SARS-CoV-2 variants. As for the study in general: Each vaccinee took Ad26.COV2.S intramuscularly, once or twice 56 days apart.

The CDR3 extends over 15 amino acids. V was clipped by 8 bases and J by 7 bases; unmatched bases: 13. Germline values: CDR1 LNHDA, CDR2 SQIVND (reference sequence). Some clones are missing from TCRdb's copy, which holds only in-frame ones; the method was immunoSEQ multiplex PCR. The sample shows some 290,000 clones, 70% to 90% of them seen only once. Treatment here: roughly 20 received Ad26.COV2.S at low or high dose, single or two shots; 5 received placebo; per-sample allocation not given. Vaccine and placebo recipients were sampled on day 63 after the first injection. The chain has TRBV19 and TRBJ2-1; 8 positions agree with TRBD2. This specimen consisted of peripheral blood, obtained in a trial of Ad26.COV2.S vaccine versus placebo. The source of this sequence is a person aged 18-65 years who received the Ad26.COV2.S COVID-19 vaccine or a placebo. Here the CDR3 reads CASRPGTRSENEQFF. DNA of the CDR3: TGTGCCAGTCGGCCCGGGACTAGGTCGGAAAATGAGCAGTTCTTC.